This entry lists 7 T cell receptor beta chains sequenced from one sample in a study of CD8+ T cells in alopecia areata. Treatment in this sample: oral pan-JAK inhibitor, 5-10 mg twice daily. Extraction of RNA preceded its reverse transcription into cDNA, which served as the sequencing template. Sequenced by immunoSEQ multiplex PCR; TCRdb stores in-frame clones only, minus some. This table holds about 100,000 clones, just under 60% found once. The sample in question was CD8+ T cells sorted from blood, obtained at week 56, from a patient treated with tofacitinib. These receptors all stem from a human donor with alopecia areata.

The V and J genes are TRBV13 and TRBJ2-6; 9 positions match TRBD1. CDR1 and CDR2 (germline): PRHDT, FYEKMQ (reference sequence). CDR3 size: 19 residues. The J segment lost 0 bases and the V segment lost 4 bases, leaving 10 bases of the junction unmatched. The CDR3 loop reads CASSYGPPGQGSGANVLTF. CDR3 nucleotide sequence: TGTGCCAGCAGCTACGGACCCCCGGGACAGGGCTCTGGGGCCAACGTCCTGACTTTC.

V and J are TRBV7-6 and TRBJ2-5, with 10 bases lining up with TRBD1. CDR3 length: 14 residues. Germline V gene data show CDR1 as SGHVS and CDR2 as FNYEAQ. The V and J ends lost 3 bases and 4 bases, in that order; junction bases with no gene match: 2. CDR3 DNA: TGTGCCAGCAGCTTCGGACAGGGGGGAGAGACCCAGTACTTC. Its protein product is CASSFGQGGETQYF.

The chain uses TRBV11-2 and TRBJ2-1; no firm D call. Trimming cost V 8 bases and J 4 bases, with 15 bases left between them. The CDR3 length is 14 residues. Germline CDR1 is SGHAT and CDR2 is FQNNGV. CDR3: CASSTRTVYNEQFF. The DNA for the CDR3 is TGTGCCAGCTCCACTCGGACGGTATACAATGAGCAGTTCTTC.

V usage is TRBV6-5 and J usage is TRBJ1-6; D gene ambiguous. With 0 bases removed from V and 10 bases from J, the gap between germline ends came to 7 bases. Germline V gene data show CDR1 as MNHEY and CDR2 as SVGAGI. The CDR3 extends over 13 amino acids. CDR3 region: CASSYSSDSPLHF. For the CDR3, the DNA is TGTGCCAGCAGTTACTCGTCGGACTCACCCCTCCACTTT.

The V and J genes are TRBV5-1 and TRBJ1-1, with D unresolved. V lost 1 base and J 0 bases, leaving 10 bases between the germline ends. The CDR3 is made up of 15 amino acids. CDR1 and CDR2 (germline): SGHRS, YFSETQ. DNA for the CDR3: TGCGCCAGCAGCTTGAGCGGAAACATGAACACTGAAGCTTTCTTT. Protein: CASSLSGNMNTEAFF.

The rearrangement joins TRBV29-1 to TRBJ2-2; the D gene is possibly TRBD1 (5 bases). Germline CDR1 and CDR2: SQVTM and ANQGSEA. V lost 0 bases, J lost 2 bases, and 10 bases lay in between. The CDR3 runs 15 residues. CDR3 in DNA: TGCAGCGTTGAAGAGAGTGGACACAACACCGGGGAGCTGTTTTTT. It is translated as CSVEESGHNTGELFF.

J is TRBJ2-5 and V is TRBV27; TRBD1 might be the D (6 bases). CDR1 MNHEY and CDR2 SMNVEV come from the germline V gene (reference sequence). The V gene lost 4 bases and the J gene lost 2 bases, with 20 bases spanning the gap. There are 17 residues in the CDR3. The CDR3 spells CASSSQLPGAAQETQYF. The CDR3 region has the DNA TGTGCCAGCAGTTCGCAACTACCAGGGGCAGCTCAAGAGACCCAGTACTTC.